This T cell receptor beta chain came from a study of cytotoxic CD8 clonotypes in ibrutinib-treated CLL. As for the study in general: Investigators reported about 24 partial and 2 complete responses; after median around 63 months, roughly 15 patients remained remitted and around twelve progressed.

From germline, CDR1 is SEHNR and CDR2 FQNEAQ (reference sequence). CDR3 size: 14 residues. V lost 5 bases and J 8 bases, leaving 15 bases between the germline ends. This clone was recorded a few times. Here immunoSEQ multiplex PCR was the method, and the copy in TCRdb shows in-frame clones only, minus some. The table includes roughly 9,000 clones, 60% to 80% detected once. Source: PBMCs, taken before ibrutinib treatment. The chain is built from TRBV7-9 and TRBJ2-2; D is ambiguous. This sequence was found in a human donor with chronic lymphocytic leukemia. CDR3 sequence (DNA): TGTGCCAGCAGCCCATCCCGGTATGAGGGGGAGCTGTTTTTT. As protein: CASSPSRYEGELFF.